This T cell receptor beta chain was obtained from a study of OX40 agonist ivuxolimab in advanced cancers. The CDR3 is 15 residues long. Germline V gene data show CDR1 as GTSNPN and CDR2 as SVGIG (reference sequence). V lost 0 bases, J lost 0 bases, and 11 bases lay in between. Repertoires were generated with immunoSEQ multiplex PCR, while TCRdb's copy carries only in-frame clones and drops some. The table lists approximately 52,000 clones, roughly four fifths of them singletons. The sequencing used CD4+ or CD8+ T cells sorted from blood, collected in a trial of the OX40 agonist ivuxolimab. The genes are TRBV30 and TRBJ1-1; possible D gene TRBD1, 6 bases. The receptor was isolated from an adult with an advanced solid tumor such as melanoma, head and neck, liver or kidney cancer. The chain's CDR3 is CAWSVGGGVNTEAFF. The CDR3, as DNA: TGTGCCTGGAGTGTGGGGGGGGGCGTGAACACTGAAGCTTTCTTT.